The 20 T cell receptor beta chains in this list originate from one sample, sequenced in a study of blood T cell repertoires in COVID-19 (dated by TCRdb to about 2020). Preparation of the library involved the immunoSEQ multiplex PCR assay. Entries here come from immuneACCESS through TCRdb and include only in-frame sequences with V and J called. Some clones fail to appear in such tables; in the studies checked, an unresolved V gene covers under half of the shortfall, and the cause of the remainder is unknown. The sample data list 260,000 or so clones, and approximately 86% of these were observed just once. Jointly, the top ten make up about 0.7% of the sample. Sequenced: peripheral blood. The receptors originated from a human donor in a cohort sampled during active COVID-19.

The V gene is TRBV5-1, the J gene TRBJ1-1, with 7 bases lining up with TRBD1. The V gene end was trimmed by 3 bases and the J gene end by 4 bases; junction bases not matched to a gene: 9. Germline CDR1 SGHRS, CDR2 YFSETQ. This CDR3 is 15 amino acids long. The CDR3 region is CASSWKQGSITEAFF. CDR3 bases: TGCGCCAGCAGCTGGAAACAGGGGTCGATCACTGAAGCTTTCTTT. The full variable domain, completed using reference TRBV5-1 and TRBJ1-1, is KAGVTQTPRYLIKTRGQQVTLSCSPISGHRSVSWYQQTPGQGLQFLFEYFSETQRNKGNFPGRFSGRQFSNSRSEMNVSTLELGDSALYLCASSWKQGSITEAFFGQGTRLTVV.

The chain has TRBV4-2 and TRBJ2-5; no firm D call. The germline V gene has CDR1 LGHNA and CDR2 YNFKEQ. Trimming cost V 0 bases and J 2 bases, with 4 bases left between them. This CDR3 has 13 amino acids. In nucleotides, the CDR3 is TGTGCCAGCAGCCAAGATCCACAAGAGACCCAGTACTTC. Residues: CASSQDPQETQYF.

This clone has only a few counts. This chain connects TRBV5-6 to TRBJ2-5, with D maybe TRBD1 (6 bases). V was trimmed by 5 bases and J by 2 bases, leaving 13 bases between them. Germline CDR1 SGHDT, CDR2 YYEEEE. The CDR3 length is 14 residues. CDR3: CASSYGTSQETQYF. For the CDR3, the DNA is TGTGCCAGCAGTTACGGGACAAGTCAAGAGACCCAGTACTTC.

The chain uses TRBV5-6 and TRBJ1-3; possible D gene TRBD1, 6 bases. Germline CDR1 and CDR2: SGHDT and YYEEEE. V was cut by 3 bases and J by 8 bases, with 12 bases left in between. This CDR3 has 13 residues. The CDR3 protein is CASSSDRWDTIYF. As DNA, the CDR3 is TGTGCCAGCAGCTCTGACAGGTGGGACACCATATATTTT.

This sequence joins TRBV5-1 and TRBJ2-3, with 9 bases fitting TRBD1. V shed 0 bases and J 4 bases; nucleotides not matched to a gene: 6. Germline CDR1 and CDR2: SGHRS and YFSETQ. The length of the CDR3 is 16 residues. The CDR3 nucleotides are TGCGCCAGCAGCTTGGCCTTTGGACAGGGGCCAGATACGCAGTATTTT. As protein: CASSLAFGQGPDTQYF.

The CDR3 here is CASSQDRQASYEQYF. The DNA for the CDR3 is TGCGCCAGCAGCCAAGACCGACAGGCCTCCTACGAGCAGTACTTC. This chain uses TRBV4-3 with TRBJ2-7, with a tentative D call TRBD1 (6 bases). Between the trimmed V and J ends, which lost 0 bases and 0 bases, there was a span of 9 bases. The CDR3 covers 15 residues. In germline, CDR1 is LGHNA, CDR2 YSLEER.

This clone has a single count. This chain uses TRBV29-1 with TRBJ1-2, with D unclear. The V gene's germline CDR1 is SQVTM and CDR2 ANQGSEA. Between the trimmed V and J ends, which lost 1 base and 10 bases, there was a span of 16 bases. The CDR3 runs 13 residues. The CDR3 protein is CSVEVGIYSVYTF. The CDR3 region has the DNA TGCAGCGTTGAAGTCGGGATTTACAGCGTCTACACCTTC.

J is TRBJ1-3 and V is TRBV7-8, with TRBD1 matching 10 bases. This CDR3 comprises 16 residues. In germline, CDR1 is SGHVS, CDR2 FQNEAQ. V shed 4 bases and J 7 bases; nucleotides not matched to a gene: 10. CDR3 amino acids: CASSYIGGQGGNTIYF. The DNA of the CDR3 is TGTGCCAGCAGCTATATAGGTGGACAGGGGGGCAACACCATATATTTT.

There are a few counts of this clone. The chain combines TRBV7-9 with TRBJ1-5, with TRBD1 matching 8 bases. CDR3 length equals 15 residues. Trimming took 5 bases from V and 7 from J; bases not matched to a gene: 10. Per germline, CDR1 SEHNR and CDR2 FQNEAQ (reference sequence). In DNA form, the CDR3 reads TGTGCCAGCAGCCCTCCGGGGACAGGCTACCAGCCCCAGCATTTT. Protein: CASSPPGTGYQPQHF.

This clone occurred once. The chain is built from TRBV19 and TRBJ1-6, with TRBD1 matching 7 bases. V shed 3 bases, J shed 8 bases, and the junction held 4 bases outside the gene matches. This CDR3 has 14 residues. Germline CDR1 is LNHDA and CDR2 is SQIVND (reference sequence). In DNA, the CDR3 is TGTGCCAGTAGTATTCGGGACAGATATTCACCCCTCCACTTT. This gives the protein CASSIRDRYSPLHF.

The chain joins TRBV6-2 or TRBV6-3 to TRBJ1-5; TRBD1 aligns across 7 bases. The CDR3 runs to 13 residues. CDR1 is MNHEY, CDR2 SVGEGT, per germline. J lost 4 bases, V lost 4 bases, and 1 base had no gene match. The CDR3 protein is CASSWTGNQPQHF. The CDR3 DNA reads TGTGCCAGCAGTTGGACAGGTAATCAGCCCCAGCATTTT.

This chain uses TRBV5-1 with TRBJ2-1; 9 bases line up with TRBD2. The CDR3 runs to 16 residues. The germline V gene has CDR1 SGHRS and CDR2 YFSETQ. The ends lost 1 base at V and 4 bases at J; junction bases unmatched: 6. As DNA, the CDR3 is TGCGCCAGCAGCTTGCGGAGCGGGGGGAGTTACAATGAGCAGTTCTTC. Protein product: CASSLRSGGSYNEQFF.

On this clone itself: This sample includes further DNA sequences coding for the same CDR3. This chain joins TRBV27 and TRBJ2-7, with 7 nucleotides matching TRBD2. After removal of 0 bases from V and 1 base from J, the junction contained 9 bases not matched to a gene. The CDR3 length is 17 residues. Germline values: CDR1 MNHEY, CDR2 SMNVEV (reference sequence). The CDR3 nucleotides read TGTGCCAGCAGTTTATCGAGTGCTAGCGGTGAGTCCTACGAGCAGTACTTC. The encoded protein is CASSLSSASGESYEQYF.

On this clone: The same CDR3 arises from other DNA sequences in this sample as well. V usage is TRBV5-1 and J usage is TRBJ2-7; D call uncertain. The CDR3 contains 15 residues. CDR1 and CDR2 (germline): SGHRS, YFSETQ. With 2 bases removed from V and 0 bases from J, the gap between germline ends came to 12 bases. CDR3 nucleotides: TGCGCCAGCAGCTTAACGGGTCAAAGCTCCTACGAGCAGTACTTC. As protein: CASSLTGQSSYEQYF.

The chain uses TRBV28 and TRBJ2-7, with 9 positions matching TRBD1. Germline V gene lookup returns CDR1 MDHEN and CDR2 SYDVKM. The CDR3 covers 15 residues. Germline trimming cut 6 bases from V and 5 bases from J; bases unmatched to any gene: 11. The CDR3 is CASRPTGTGNHEQYF. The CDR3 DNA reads TGTGCCAGCAGACCCACCGGGACAGGGAACCACGAGCAGTACTTC.

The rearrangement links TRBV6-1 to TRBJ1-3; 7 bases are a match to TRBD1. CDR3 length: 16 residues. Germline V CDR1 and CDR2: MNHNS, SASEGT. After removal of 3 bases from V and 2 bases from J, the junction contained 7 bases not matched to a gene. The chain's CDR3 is CASSERGRLPGNTIYF. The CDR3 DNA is TGTGCCAGCAGTGAGAGGGGGCGACTACCTGGAAACACCATATATTTT.

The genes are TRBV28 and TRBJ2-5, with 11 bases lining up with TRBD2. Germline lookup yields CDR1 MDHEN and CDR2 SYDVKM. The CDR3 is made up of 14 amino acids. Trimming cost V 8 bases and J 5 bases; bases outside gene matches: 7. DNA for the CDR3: TGTGCCAGCGGGTTTAGCGGGAGGGCGGAGACCCAGTACTTC. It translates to CASGFSGRAETQYF.

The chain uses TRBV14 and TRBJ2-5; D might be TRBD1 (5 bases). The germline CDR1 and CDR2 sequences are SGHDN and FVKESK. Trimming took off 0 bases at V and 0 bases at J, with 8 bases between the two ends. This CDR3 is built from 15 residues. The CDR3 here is CASSQDLTDQETQYF. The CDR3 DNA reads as TGTGCCAGCAGCCAAGATTTGACAGACCAAGAGACCCAGTACTTC.

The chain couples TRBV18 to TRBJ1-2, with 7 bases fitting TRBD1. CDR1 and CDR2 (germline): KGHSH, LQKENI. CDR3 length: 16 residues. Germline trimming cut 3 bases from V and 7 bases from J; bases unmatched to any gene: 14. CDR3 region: CASSPNPPTGLVGYTF. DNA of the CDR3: TGTGCCAGCTCACCGAACCCTCCGACAGGGCTGGTTGGCTACACCTTC.

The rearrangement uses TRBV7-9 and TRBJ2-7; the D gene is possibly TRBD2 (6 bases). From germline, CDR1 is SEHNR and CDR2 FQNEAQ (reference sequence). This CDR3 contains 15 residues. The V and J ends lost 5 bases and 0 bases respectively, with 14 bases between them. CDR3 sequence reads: CASSGGTSFSYEQYF. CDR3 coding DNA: TGTGCCAGCAGCGGTGGGACTTCCTTCTCCTACGAGCAGTACTTC.